Listed below are T cell receptor beta chains from one sample, sequenced in a study of blood T cell repertoires in COVID-19. Sequenced by immunoSEQ multiplex PCR; TCRdb stores in-frame clones only, minus some. The table includes about 130,000 clones, 75% to 90% detected once. Sequencing used peripheral blood. The source is a man in his sixties with COVID-19, enrolled during active disease. Both conserved end residues are part of each CDR3. Each record gives: D gene, V gene, clone size, J gene, CDR3 DNA, CDR3 protein. D genes are given only for firm matches. Size values are once, few and many counts, or a class for expanded clones, and some rows have none.

.	TRBV10-1	.	TRBJ2-2	TGCGCCAGCAGTGTAGAAACCGGGGAGCTGTTTTTT	CASSVETGELFF
TRBD1	TRBV19	.	TRBJ1-3	TGTGCCAGTAGTACCCCCAGGGGGCTGGGAAACACCATATATTTT	CASSTPRGLGNTIYF
.	TRBV11-3	.	TRBJ1-2	TGTGCCAGCAGCACAGGAGCTTCTAACTATGGCTACACCTTC	CASSTGASNYGYTF
.	TRBV28	.	TRBJ1-4	TGTGCCAGCAGGTGGGCAAGGGGATGGTATGAAAAACTGTTTTTT	CASRWARGWYEKLFF
.	TRBV9	few	TRBJ2-2	TGTGCCAGCAGCCCTCACTCCACCGGGGAGCTGTTTTTT	CASSPHSTGELFF
.	TRBV6-1	.	TRBJ1-6	TGTGCCAGCAGTGATCAACCAGGCCAGCATGGGTCACCCCTCCACTTT	CASSDQPGQHGSPLHF
TRBD2	TRBV11-3	.	TRBJ2-7	TGTGCCAGCAGCTTAGATCCCCAGGGAGGGGAGCAGTACTTC	CASSLDPQGGEQYF
.	TRBV19	.	TRBJ1-6	TGTGCCAGTTGTGGTCCAACAGGCCTGGGTGATTCACCCCTCCACTTT	CASCGPTGLGDSPLHF
.	TRBV19	once	TRBJ2-5	TGTGCCTCCCGGAATCTTAGGTGGGGCAAAACCGAAGAGACCCAGTACTTC	CASRNLRWGKTEETQYF
TRBD1	TRBV29-1	.	TRBJ1-1	TGCAGCGTCGGACAGGGTGCAAACACTGAAGCTTTCTTT	CSVGQGANTEAFF
.	TRBV28	.	TRBJ1-4	TGTGCCAGCAGTTTGGGAGGGAGGTCAGAAAAACTGTTTTTT	CASSLGGRSEKLFF
TRBD2	TRBV2	.	TRBJ2-7	TGTGCCAGCAGTGAAGAGGCGGGGGGGTCCTACGAGCAGTACTTC	CASSEEAGGSYEQYF
TRBD1	TRBV30	.	TRBJ1-5	TGTGCCTGGAGTGTGGGAACAGGGGGTCAGCCCCAGCATTTT	CAWSVGTGGQPQHF
.	TRBV27	.	TRBJ2-3	TGTGCCAGCAGTTTATACGGGGAAGATACGCAGTATTTT	CASSLYGEDTQYF
TRBD1	TRBV6-2/TRBV6-3	.	TRBJ1-6	TGTGCCAGCAGTTACGAAGGGGGCTTAGCACCCCTCCACTTT	CASSYEGGLAPLHF
TRBD2	TRBV19	.	TRBJ2-7	TGTGCCAGTAGGACAACCTCTACGGGGGGTGCCTACGAGCAGTACTTC	CASRTTSTGGAYEQYF
.	TRBV25-1	once	TRBJ1-2	TGTGCCAGCAGTCCGATAGGGGAGGATGGCTACACCTTC	CASSPIGEDGYTF
.	TRBV24-1	once	TRBJ2-3	TGTGCCACCAGTGGTACAGGGAGCACAGATACGCAGTATTTT	CATSGTGSTDTQYF
TRBD2	TRBV3-1/TRBV3-2	.	TRBJ2-3	TGTGCCAGCAGCCAATTAGCGGGGGTGGATACGCAGTATTTT	CASSQLAGVDTQYF
.	TRBV4-2	.	TRBJ2-3	TGTGCCAGCAGCCAAGGACTAGATACGCAGTATTTT	CASSQGLDTQYF
TRBD1	TRBV27	.	TRBJ1-5	TGTGCCAGCAGTCCGATAAAAGGGACAGGGATTATATCAGGCAGCAATCAGCCCCAGCATTTT	CASSPIKGTGIISGSNQPQHF
.	TRBV5-5	.	TRBJ1-3	TGTGCCAGCAGCGCAACAGCGGGTAAATCTGGAAACACCATATATTTT	CASSATAGKSGNTIYF
.	TRBV28	.	TRBJ1-1	TGTGCCAGCAGTTTACAGGGGCGGATAGGCACTGAAGCTTTCTTT	CASSLQGRIGTEAFF
TRBD2	TRBV7-8	.	TRBJ2-7	TGTGCCAGCAGCTTAAGTGCGTGGACTAGCTCAAATCGGGGCGAGCAGTACTTC	CASSLSAWTSSNRGEQYF
TRBD1	TRBV10-3	.	TRBJ2-2	TGTGCCATCAGGAGGACAGGGGCGGACACCGGGGAGCTGTTTTTT	CAIRRTGADTGELFF
.	TRBV30	.	TRBJ1-1	TGTGCCTGGAGTGACAGGGCAAGCACTGAAGCTTTCTTT	CAWSDRASTEAFF
.	TRBV9	.	TRBJ1-4	TGTGCCAGCAGCGTAGGACAGTTTGCAACTAATGAAAAACTGTTTTTT	CASSVGQFATNEKLFF